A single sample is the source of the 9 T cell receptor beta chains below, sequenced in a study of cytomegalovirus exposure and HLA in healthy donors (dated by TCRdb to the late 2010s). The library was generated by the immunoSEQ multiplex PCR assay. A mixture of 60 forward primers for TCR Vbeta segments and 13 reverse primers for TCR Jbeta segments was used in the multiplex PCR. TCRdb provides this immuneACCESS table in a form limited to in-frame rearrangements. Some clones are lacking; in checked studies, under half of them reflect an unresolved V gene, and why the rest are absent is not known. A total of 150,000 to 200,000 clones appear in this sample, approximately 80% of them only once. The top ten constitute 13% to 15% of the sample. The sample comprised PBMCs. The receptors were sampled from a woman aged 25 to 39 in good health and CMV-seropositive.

CDR3 in amino acids: CASSTPEAEKLFF. The DNA for the CDR3 is TGTGCCAGTTCTACCCCCGAAGCTGAAAAACTGTTTTTT. The chain carries TRBV2 and TRBJ1-4; D gene ambiguous. Germline-derived CDR1 and CDR2 are SNHLY and FYNNEI. This CDR3 contains 13 residues. V lost 9 bases to trimming and J lost 7 bases, with 15 bases between them.

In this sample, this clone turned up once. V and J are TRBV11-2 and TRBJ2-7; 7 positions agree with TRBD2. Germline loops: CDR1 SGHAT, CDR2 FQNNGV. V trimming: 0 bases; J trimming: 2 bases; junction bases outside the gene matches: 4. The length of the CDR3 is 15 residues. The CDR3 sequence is CASSLDGRETYEQYF. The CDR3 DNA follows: TGTGCCAGCAGCTTAGATGGGAGGGAGACCTACGAGCAGTACTTC.

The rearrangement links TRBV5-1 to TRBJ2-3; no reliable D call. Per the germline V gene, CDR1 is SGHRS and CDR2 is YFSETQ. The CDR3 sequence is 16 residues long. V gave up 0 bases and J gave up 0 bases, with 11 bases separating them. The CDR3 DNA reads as TGCGCCAGCAGCTTGGGGCGGCTTACTAGCACAGATACGCAGTATTTT. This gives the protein CASSLGRLTSTDTQYF. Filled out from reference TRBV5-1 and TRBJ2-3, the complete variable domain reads KAGVTQTPRYLIKTRGQQVTLSCSPISGHRSVSWYQQTPGQGLQFLFEYFSETQRNKGNFPGRFSGRQFSNSRSEMNVSTLELGDSALYLCASSLGRLTSTDTQYFGPGTRLTVL.

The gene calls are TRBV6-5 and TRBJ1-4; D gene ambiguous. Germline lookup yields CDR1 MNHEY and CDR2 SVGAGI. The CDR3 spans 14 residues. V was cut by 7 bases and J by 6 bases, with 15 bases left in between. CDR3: CASKSDTEDEKLFF. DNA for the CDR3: TGTGCCAGCAAGTCCGACACGGAGGATGAAAAACTGTTTTTT.

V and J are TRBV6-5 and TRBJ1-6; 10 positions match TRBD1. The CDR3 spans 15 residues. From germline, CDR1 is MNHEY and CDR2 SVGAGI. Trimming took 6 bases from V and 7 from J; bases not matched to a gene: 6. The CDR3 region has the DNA TGTGCCAGCAGCCGACAGGGACAGGGGAATTCACCCCTCCACTTT. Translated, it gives CASSRQGQGNSPLHF.

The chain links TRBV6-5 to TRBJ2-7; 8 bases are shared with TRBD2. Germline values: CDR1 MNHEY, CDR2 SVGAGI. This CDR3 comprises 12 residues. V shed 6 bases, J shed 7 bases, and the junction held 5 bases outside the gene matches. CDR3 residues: CASRLRGGEQYF. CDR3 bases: TGTGCCAGCAGACTACGGGGGGGGGAGCAGTACTTC.

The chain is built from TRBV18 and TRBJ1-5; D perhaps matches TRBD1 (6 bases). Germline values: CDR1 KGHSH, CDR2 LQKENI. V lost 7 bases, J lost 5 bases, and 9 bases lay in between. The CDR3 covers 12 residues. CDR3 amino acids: CASLDSDQPQHF. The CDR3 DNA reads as TGTGCCAGCTTGGACAGCGATCAGCCCCAGCATTTT.

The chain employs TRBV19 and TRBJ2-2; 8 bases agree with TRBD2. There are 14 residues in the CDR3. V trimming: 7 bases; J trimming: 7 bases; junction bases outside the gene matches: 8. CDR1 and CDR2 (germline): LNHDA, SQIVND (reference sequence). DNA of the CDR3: TGTGCCAGTACCTCCCGGGGGGGTGACGGGGAGCTGTTTTTT. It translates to CASTSRGGDGELFF.

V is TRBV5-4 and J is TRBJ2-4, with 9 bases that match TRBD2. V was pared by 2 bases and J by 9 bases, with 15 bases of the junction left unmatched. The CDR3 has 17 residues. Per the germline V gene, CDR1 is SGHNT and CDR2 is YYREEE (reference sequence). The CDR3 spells CASSFSGRNSDDRIQYF. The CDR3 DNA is TGTGCCAGCAGCTTCAGCGGGAGGAATTCCGATGACCGCATTCAGTACTTC.